This T cell receptor (beta chain) was obtained from a study of tumor-infiltrating lymphocytes in primary liver carcinoma. Whole-study context: Aged between 30 and 69 years, the patients were men and women.

A word on this clonotype: Sequence at one end of the junction differs from germline and may be a read error.

Total RNA and DNA came together from approximately 22-30 mg of bulk tissue without cell sorting. CDR1 and CDR2 (germline): SGHAT, FQNNGV. The CDR3 is made up of 16 amino acids. The authors made TCR beta cDNA from 450 to 600 ng total RNA with a constant-region primer. Libraries of TCR beta came from three nested multiplex PCR rounds with slightly modified ARM-PCR. PCR rounds one and two used TRBV1-TRBV30 forward primers with a C-beta reverse primer for 10 cycles each. TCRdb reprocessed the multiplex PCR reads via MiXCR and lists one record per CDR3 protein. The table lists about 26,000 distinct CDR3 sequences, around three quarters of them singletons.

V usage is TRBV11-2 and J usage is TRBJ2-5; TRBD2 aligns across 8 bases. The origin of this receptor is a man aged 40-49 years with primary liver carcinoma and hepatitis B virus infection. The sample consisted of liver tumor tissue from sampling region 3. As for subset: tumor region T3, left-lateral pole. DNA of the CDR3: TGTGCCAGCAGCCGAGCTCCTGGCGGGGGGAAAGAGATCCAGTACTTT. Protein product: CASSRAPGGGKEIQYF.